This TCR beta chain came from a study of blood T cells in healthy people across ages. The germline gives CDR1 MNHEY, CDR2 SVGEGT. This CDR3 is 17 amino acids long. The ends lost 3 bases at V and 3 bases at J; junction bases unmatched: 9. The people who gave samples were healthy Caucasians from Russia, aged 6 to 90. Study-level findings and limits: Conclusively comparing naive with antigen-experienced cells was impossible with unsorted PBMCs. The recorded TCR beta diversity per million T cells decreased in a roughly linear manner with age. Long-lived donors had more naive CD4+ cells and higher diversity than aged donors.

As for this clonotype: Its antigen is undetermined.

For the second PCR, which ran for 7 to 11 cycles, a sample-barcoded 5' primer and a J-beta primer mix were used. TCRdb re-derived calls from the 5' RACE reads in MiXCR, one entry per CDR3 protein. The sample holds about 640,000 distinct CDR3 sequences, roughly 58% seen once. The V call is TRBV6-2 or TRBV6-3, the J call TRBJ1-4; 8 nucleotides line up with TRBD1. The sample was blood. The receptor's source is a man in his fifties or sixties in good health. The CDR3 protein is CASSYGGRGLANEKLFF. In DNA, the CDR3 is TGTGCCAGCAGTTATGGCGGCAGGGGGCTGGCTAATGAAAAACTGTTTTTT.